This TCR beta chain is from a study of cytomegalovirus exposure and HLA in healthy donors. Study-wide points: As was reported, the classifier diagnosed cytomegalovirus status with high specificity and sensitivity. In a later analysis, first-cohort TCR clusters were found to tend to co-occur in the approximately 110 validation repertoires.

Some clones are missing from TCRdb's copy, which holds only in-frame ones; the method was immunoSEQ multiplex PCR. The data hold around 150,000 clones, with 91% observed a single time. Looked up from germline, CDR1 is SGHNT and CDR2 is YENEEA. The V end lost 1 base, the J end lost 5 bases, and 12 bases lay between the germline ends. The CDR3 runs 14 residues. This clone was counted between two and nine times. Its antigen remains unidentified. The J gene is TRBJ2-7, the V gene TRBV11-3; no firm D call. The sample comprised PBMCs. This clonotype was sampled from a man aged 18 to 30 in good health and CMV-seronegative. The CDR3 is CASSLGARGHEQYV. The CDR3 nucleotides are TGTGCCAGCAGCTTAGGTGCTAGAGGCCACGAGCAGTACGTC.